Each of the 26 T cell receptor beta chains below was sequenced from the same sample in a study of CD8 T cells in ankylosing spondylitis. Findings of the study overall: For ankylosing spondylitis blood, a TCR beta motif of several highly homologous variants appeared characteristic.

TCRdb fed the 5' RACE reads into MiXCR, producing one record per CDR3 protein. The data hold about 500,000 distinct CDR3 sequences, with roughly an eighth observed a single time. Antigens for these TCRs are unknown. Material for sequencing was blood, either unsorted or a sorted T cell fraction (not recorded which). The source is a male donor with ankylosing spondylitis.

This clonotype was observed many times. The rearrangement uses TRBV3-1 and TRBJ2-1; 14 nucleotides line up with TRBD2. The CDR3 loop spans 17 amino acids. The junction had 6 bases not matched to a gene; V was cut back by 1 base and J by 7 bases. The germline CDR1 and CDR2 sequences are LGHDT and YNNKEL (reference sequence). The CDR3 loop reads CASSQVSGTSGSNEQFF. CDR3 nucleotides: TGTGCCAGCAGCCAAGTTTCTGGGACTAGCGGGAGTAATGAGCAGTTCTTC.

This CDR3 is CASSIDEGAISPLHF. The CDR3 bases are TGCGCCAGCAGCATTGACGAGGGGGCGATTTCACCCCTCCACTTT. This sequence joins TRBV5-1 and TRBJ1-6, with TRBD1 matching over 7 bases. This CDR3 comprises 15 residues. In germline, CDR1 is SGHRS, CDR2 YFSETQ. V gave up 4 bases and J gave up 9 bases; unmatched junction bases: 10.

In this sample, this clonotype turned up a few times. The gene calls are TRBV20-1 and TRBJ1-4; D perhaps matches TRBD1 (6 bases). Germline CDR1 reads DFQATT; CDR2 reads SNEGSKA (reference sequence). V lost 5 bases and J lost 8, with 15 bases in between. This CDR3 is 13 amino acids long. The CDR3 is CSALTGIGEKLFF. CDR3 bases: TGCAGTGCTTTAACAGGGATTGGCGAAAAACTGTTTTTT.

The gene calls are TRBV18 and TRBJ1-6, with 7 bases matching TRBD1. This CDR3 has 17 residues. V lost 3 bases, J lost 9 bases, and 14 bases stayed unmatched. Per the germline V gene, CDR1 is KGHSH and CDR2 is LQKENI. CDR3 bases: TGTGCCAGCTCACCTAATGCCGCCGGGTGGGACAGTTCACCCCTCCACTTT. Encoded protein: CASSPNAAGWDSSPLHF.

This clonotype was seen more than once but under ten times. The chain uses TRBV7-2 and TRBJ2-1, with 8 bases identical to TRBD1. CDR1 is SGHTA and CDR2 is FQGNSA in the germline V gene. The length of the CDR3 is 16 residues. Losses at the gene ends were 5 bases for V and 8 bases for J; bases not matched to a gene: 14. The CDR3 sequence: CASSLGPGTGFDEQFF. The CDR3 DNA reads TGTGCCAGCAGCCTAGGCCCCGGGACAGGATTCGATGAGCAGTTCTTC.

This chain connects TRBV21-1 to TRBJ1-1; TRBD1 is the table's D call and was not checked against the DNA. TRBV21-1 is flagged as a pseudogene. CDR3 length: 15 amino acids. CDR3 region: CASRAGPWWNTEAFF. The CDR3 DNA is TGTGCCAGCAGGGCCGGGCCGTGGTGGAACACTGAAGCTTTCTTT.

In this sample, this clonotype turned up a few times. This chain connects TRBV14 to TRBJ2-1; D possibly corresponds to TRBD2 (5 bases). Germline V CDR1 and CDR2: SGHDN, FVKESK. V was pared by 4 bases and J by 7 bases, with 17 bases between. The CDR3 is made up of 15 amino acids. The CDR3 is CASSRPDSSRNEQFF. The DNA for the CDR3 is TGTGCCAGCAGCCGGCCGGACTCGAGTCGGAATGAGCAGTTCTTC.

The genes are TRBV20-1 and TRBJ2-7; TRBD2 agrees at 10 bases. The CDR3 runs to 17 residues. Germline trimming cut 8 bases from V and 3 bases from J; bases unmatched to any gene: 19. Germline lookup yields CDR1 DFQATT and CDR2 SNEGSKA (reference sequence). The CDR3 DNA reads as TGCAGTCCTCTGGGGGACAGGCGACGGACTAGCGGCTACGAGCAGTACTTC. This gives the protein CSPLGDRRRTSGYEQYF.

This clonotype was counted only a few times. The gene calls are TRBV12-3 or TRBV12-4 and TRBJ1-5, with 7 positions matching TRBD1. The CDR3 sequence is 13 residues long. V was clipped by 6 bases and J by 4 bases; unmatched bases: 3. DNA of the CDR3: TGTGCCAGCAGGGGGACAGAAAATCAGCCCCAGCATTTT. Protein product: CASRGTENQPQHF.

The CDR3 loop reads CSARDRASGTKRPTQYF. The DNA of the CDR3 is TGCAGTGCTAGAGATCGGGCTAGCGGGACCAAACGCCCGACCCAGTACTTC. This chain connects TRBV20-1 to TRBJ2-5; the match to TRBD2 covers 9 bases. With 0 bases clipped from V and 7 bases from J, the junction kept 15 bases outside the gene matches. The V gene's germline CDR1 is DFQATT and CDR2 SNEGSKA (reference sequence). CDR3 length: 17 amino acids.

The chain recombines TRBV2 with TRBJ1-4; 8 nucleotides agree with TRBD1. The CDR3 length is 16 residues. CDR1 and CDR2 (germline): SNHLY, FYNNEI. With 7 bases clipped from V and 0 bases from J, the junction kept 7 bases outside the gene matches. The DNA of the CDR3 is TGTGCCAGCACTGGACAGGGCCTTGCAACTAATGAAAAACTGTTTTTT. It encodes CASTGQGLATNEKLFF.

This clonotype was counted a few times. The CDR3, as DNA: TGTGCCAGCAGCTTAGAACCGCTAGGCACAGATACGCAGTATTTT. Encoded protein: CASSLEPLGTDTQYF. The chain recombines TRBV7-2 with TRBJ2-3; D gene ambiguous. The CDR3 has 15 amino acids. Germline CDR1 reads SGHTA; CDR2 reads FQGNSA. Trimming stripped 1 base from V and 1 base from J, with 9 bases between. Drawing the rest from reference TRBV7-2 and TRBJ2-3, the complete variable domain is GAGVSQSPSNKVTEKGKDVELRCDPISGHTALYWYRQSLGQGLEFLIYFQGNSAPDKSGLPSDRFSAERTGGSVSTLTIQRTQQEDSAVYLCASSLEPLGTDTQYFGPGTRLTVL.

V is TRBV10-2 and J is TRBJ2-7; the match to TRBD2 covers 7 bases. The CDR3 is made up of 13 amino acids. Per germline, CDR1 WSHSY and CDR2 SAAADI. The junction had 5 bases not matched to a gene; V was cut back by 7 bases and J by 2 bases. CDR3 DNA: TGCGCCAGCACGCTAGCGGCCGCCTACGAGCAGTACGTC. Residues: CASTLAAAYEQYV.

V usage is TRBV5-1 and J usage is TRBJ2-7; D may be TRBD1 or TRBD2 (5 bases each). CDR1 and CDR2 (germline): SGHRS, YFSETQ. The CDR3 contains 14 residues. V gave up 0 bases and J gave up 7 bases, with 14 bases separating them. CDR3 amino acids: CASSLAVREREQYF. The DNA for the CDR3 is TGCGCCAGCAGCTTGGCAGTCAGGGAGAGGGAGCAGTACTTC.

This clonotype was recorded a few times. The chain employs TRBV29-1 and TRBJ1-2; 7 nucleotides align to TRBD1. Germline-derived CDR1 and CDR2 are SQVTM and ANQGSEA. The CDR3 spans 13 residues. Trimming took 3 bases from V and 5 from J; bases not matched to a gene: 6. CDR3: CSVDKGAGYGYTF. The CDR3 nucleotides are TGCAGCGTTGATAAGGGGGCGGGGTATGGCTACACCTTC.

In this sample, this clonotype turned up many times. V and J are TRBV14 and TRBJ2-6; 9 nucleotides align to TRBD2. This CDR3 contains 15 residues. The V and J ends lost 5 bases and 4 bases, in that order; junction bases with no gene match: 3. Germline values: CDR1 SGHDN, CDR2 FVKESK. The CDR3 DNA follows: TGTGCCAGCAGCATTCTAGCGGGAGGGGCCAACGTCCTGACTTTC. This gives the protein CASSILAGGANVLTF.

This clonotype was picked up a small number of times. This chain uses TRBV2 with TRBJ1-5; no reliable D call. V lost 3 bases to trimming and J lost 5 bases, with 8 bases between them. CDR1 SNHLY and CDR2 FYNNEI come from the germline V gene. The CDR3 is 13 residues long. The CDR3 region has the DNA TGTGCCAGCAGTGACCCCGGGTATCAGCCCCAGCATTTT. The encoded protein is CASSDPGYQPQHF. Full variable domain (rest looked up from reference TRBV2 and TRBJ1-5): EPEVTQTPSHQVTQMGQEVILRCVPISNHLYFYWYRQILGQKVEFLVSFYNNEISEKSEIFDDQFSVERPDGSNFTLKIRSTKLEDSAMYFCASSDPGYQPQHFGDGTRLSIL.

There are a few counts of this clonotype. The V and J genes are TRBV15 and TRBJ2-7; either TRBD1 or TRBD2 may fit D (5 bases each). This CDR3 has 13 amino acids. The germline V and J ends were trimmed by 5 bases and 3 bases, with 11 bases remaining between them. From germline, CDR1 is LNHNV and CDR2 YYDKDF (reference sequence). CDR3 protein: CATSLGTGYEQYF. The CDR3 DNA reads TGTGCCACCAGCCTAGGGACCGGCTACGAGCAGTACTTC.

With regard to this clonotype: The CDR3 end shows no conserved phenylalanine or tryptophan, and so a read error is likely. The chain has TRBV18 and TRBJ1-1; D gene unclear. Trimming left V 3 bases short and J 5 bases short, with 10 bases between. Germline CDR1 is KGHSH and CDR2 is LQKENI. The CDR3 extends over 13 amino acids. DNA for the CDR3: TGTGCCAGCTCACCGCTGGAGGTTACTGAAGCTTTCCTT. It is translated as CASSPLEVTEAFL.

This clonotype came up a few times. This chain connects TRBV11-2 to TRBJ1-1, with TRBD1 as a possible D gene (6 bases). V was cut by 5 bases and J by 3 bases, with 16 bases left in between. This CDR3 is built from 15 residues. Germline V CDR1 and CDR2: SGHAT, FQNNGV. The CDR3 bases are TGTGCCAGCAGCACCTACAGGGAAGGGGACACTGAAGCTTTCTTT. Translating gives CASSTYREGDTEAFF.

This clonotype showed up just a few times. The chain joins TRBV10-3 to TRBJ2-4, with 11 bases fitting TRBD2. CDR1 is ENHRY and CDR2 is SYGVKD in the germline V gene. The CDR3 is 11 residues long. V was pared by 9 bases and J by 11 bases, with 3 bases of the junction left unmatched. The CDR3 sequence: CAIGTSGFQYF. CDR3 coding DNA: TGTGCCATTGGGACTAGCGGTTTTCAGTACTTC.

This sequence joins TRBV11-2 and TRBJ2-5; TRBD2 agrees at 8 bases. Germline CDR1 reads SGHAT; CDR2 reads FQNNGV. The V gene end was trimmed by 6 bases and the J gene end by 5 bases; junction bases not matched to a gene: 5. This CDR3 comprises 13 residues. The CDR3 loop reads CASSPRLAETQYF. The DNA of the CDR3 is TGTGCCAGCAGTCCAAGACTAGCGGAGACCCAGTACTTC.

This clonotype came up many times. This rearrangement joins TRBV12-3 or TRBV12-4 to TRBJ1-6; no firm D call. V was clipped by 6 bases and J by 17 bases, with 14 bases between them. The CDR3 is 11 residues long. The chain's CDR3 is CASSKGRHVHF. CDR3 nucleotides: TGTGCCAGCAGCAAAGGACGCCACGTCCACTTT.

This clonotype was detected a few times. The V and J genes are TRBV10-3 and TRBJ1-2, with TRBD1 as a possible D gene (6 bases). Germline V CDR1 and CDR2: ENHRY, SYGVKD. Deletions cut 6 bases from V and 3 bases from J, with 8 bases between. CDR3 size: 12 residues. The chain's CDR3 is CAIREGDYGYTF. The CDR3 nucleotides read TGTGCCATCAGGGAGGGGGACTATGGCTACACCTTC.

V and J are TRBV19 and TRBJ1-2; weak D call: TRBD1 (6 bases). The CDR3 has 13 residues. Germline V gene sequence: CDR1 LNHDA, CDR2 SQIVND (reference sequence). Trimming cost V 4 bases and J 3 bases, with 9 bases left between them. The CDR3 here is CASSNGGDYGYTF. The CDR3 nucleotides are TGTGCCAGTAGTAATGGGGGCGACTATGGCTACACCTTC.

This clonotype has only a few counts. The V and J genes are TRBV6-6 and TRBJ2-7, with no clear D. V was shortened by 2 bases and J by 6 bases, with 11 bases between the two germline ends. CDR1 and CDR2 (germline): MNHNY, SVGAGI (reference sequence). CDR3 length equals 13 residues. The CDR3 reads CASSYDQIGEQYF. CDR3 bases: TGTGCCAGCAGTTACGATCAGATTGGCGAGCAGTACTTC.